These 20 T cell receptor beta chains came from one sample sequenced in a study of T cells in Graves' hyperthyroidism and ophthalmopathy. It was RNA transcripts that yielded the amplified TCR beta CDR3 regions. The TCR CDR3 first-round RT-PCR relied on the HTBI primer set. TCRdb ran MiXCR on the multiplex PCR reads and lists one entry per CDR3 protein. In the table there are nearly 600,000 distinct CDR3 sequences, around 14% of which are singletons. The sample was blood. These receptors came from a woman between 25 and 40 years old with Graves' hyperthyroidism that later progressed to Graves' ophthalmopathy.

This clonotype has at least ten counts. This chain uses TRBV7-8 with TRBJ2-7; the D call may be TRBD1 or TRBD2 (5 bases each). Germline lookup yields CDR1 SGHVS and CDR2 FQNEAQ. The CDR3 sequence is 15 residues long. V was trimmed by 1 base and J by 2 bases, leaving 12 bases between them. CDR3 loop: CASSLGDGAPYEQYF. CDR3 bases: TGTGCCAGCAGCTTAGGGGACGGGGCGCCCTACGAGCAGTACTTC.

This clonotype was seen ten or more times. The J gene is TRBJ2-1, the V gene TRBV27; maybe TRBD1 (5 bases). This CDR3 has 13 residues. V lost 11 bases, J lost 0 bases, and 11 bases lay in between. The germline gives CDR1 MNHEY, CDR2 SMNVEV (reference sequence). The CDR3 nucleotides are TGTGCCGTCAGGGCTAGCTCCTACAATGAGCAGTTCTTC. Protein product: CAVRASSYNEQFF.

This clonotype was observed at least ten times. The CDR3 DNA reads TGTGCCAGCAGCTTTAGCGGGATCGGCACAGATACGCAGTATTTT. Its translation: CASSFSGIGTDTQYF. This chain links TRBV11-1 with TRBJ2-3, with TRBD2 matching 8 bases. The V and J ends lost 3 bases and 1 base, in that order; junction bases with no gene match: 3. Looked up from germline, CDR1 is SGHAT and CDR2 is FQDESV (reference sequence). The CDR3 contains 15 residues.

This clonotype was detected ten times or more. The genes are TRBV6-5 and TRBJ1-1, with 8 bases aligning to TRBD1. Germline trimming cut 6 bases from V and 9 bases from J; bases unmatched to any gene: 12. The germline gives CDR1 MNHEY, CDR2 SVGAGI. The CDR3 sequence is 14 residues long. Written as DNA, the CDR3 is TGTGCCAGCAGAGACACCGGACAGGGCCGAAAAGCTTTCTTT. Translation gives CASRDTGQGRKAFF.

This clonotype has just a few counts. The chain recombines TRBV30 with TRBJ2-7; D perhaps matches TRBD1 (6 bases). The V gene lost 3 bases and the J gene lost 2 bases, with 17 bases spanning the gap. This CDR3 comprises 15 residues. CDR1 and CDR2 from the germline V gene are GTSNPN and SVGIG (reference sequence). CDR3 sequence reads: CAWSVAQGQTYEQYF. The CDR3 DNA is TGTGCCTGGAGCGTCGCTCAGGGGCAGACCTACGAGCAGTACTTC.

This clonotype was seen many times. The chain is built from TRBV12-3 or TRBV12-4 and TRBJ2-5; D is perhaps TRBD2 (7 bases). Deletions cut 5 bases from V and 5 bases from J, with 18 bases between. The CDR3 covers 15 residues. In DNA form, the CDR3 reads TGTGCCAGCAGTGCGGGTGGGGGGGCTAGGGAGACCCAGTACTTC. It codes for CASSAGGGARETQYF.

J is TRBJ2-5 and V is TRBV12-3 or TRBV12-4, with 7 bases that match TRBD1. The junction had 9 bases not matched to a gene; V was cut back by 6 bases and J by 5 bases. The CDR3 is 14 residues long. The CDR3 reads CASRRQGSRETQYF. CDR3 bases: TGTGCCAGCAGAAGACAGGGTTCGAGGGAGACCCAGTACTTC.

The table lists this clonotype with many counts. The genes are TRBV6-2 or TRBV6-3 and TRBJ2-2; D is unresolved. Germline V CDR1 and CDR2: MNHEY, SVGEGT. CDR3 length equals 13 residues. V lost 4 bases to trimming and J lost 4 bases, with 7 bases between them. The CDR3 region is CASSLHSTGELFF. CDR3 coding DNA: TGTGCCAGCAGTTTACACAGCACCGGGGAGCTGTTTTTT.

The sample holds many counts of this clonotype. This sequence joins TRBV28 and TRBJ1-1; 9 positions agree with TRBD1. The J segment lost 2 bases and the V segment lost 4 bases, leaving 8 bases of the junction unmatched. Germline lookup yields CDR1 MDHEN and CDR2 SYDVKM. The CDR3 covers 16 residues. In DNA form, the CDR3 reads TGTGCCAGCAGTTCTACCGGGACAGGGCTCAACACTGAAGCTTTCTTT. Translation: CASSSTGTGLNTEAFF.

At least ten counts were recorded for this clonotype. The chain uses TRBV7-2 and TRBJ2-5; D not certain. Trimming removed 2 bases from V and 2 bases from J, with 12 bases in between. Germline CDR1 SGHTA, CDR2 FQGNSA. This CDR3 comprises 15 residues. The CDR3 protein is CASSLYSTVQETQYF. The CDR3 coding sequence is TGTGCCAGCAGCTTATACTCCACTGTACAAGAGACCCAGTACTTC.

The table lists this clonotype with many counts. The V call is TRBV3-1, the J call TRBJ1-1; D is possibly TRBD1 (5 bases). Germline loops: CDR1 LGHDT, CDR2 YNNKEL (reference sequence). Trimming took 3 bases from V and 1 from J, leaving 12 bases between them. The CDR3 is 15 amino acids. CDR3 DNA: TGTGCCAGCAGCCAGGCAGGAGGGGCGAACACTGAAGCTTTCTTT. Amino acid sequence: CASSQAGGANTEAFF.

Many counts were recorded for this clonotype. The chain joins TRBV6-2 or TRBV6-3 to TRBJ2-1, with D possibly being TRBD1 (6 bases). CDR3 length: 14 amino acids. From germline, CDR1 is MNHEY and CDR2 SVGEGT. V was clipped by 6 bases and J by 7 bases, with 16 bases between them. The CDR3 DNA reads as TGTGCCAGCAGGAGACAGACAGGTGAGAATGAGCAGTTCTTC. Protein: CASRRQTGENEQFF.

This clonotype was seen repeatedly, ten times or more. The chain combines TRBV7-3 with TRBJ2-1; D might be TRBD1 (6 bases). Germline CDR1 SGHTA, CDR2 FQGTGA. The length of the CDR3 is 16 residues. The ends were cut back, 5 bases at V and 2 bases at J, with 16 bases in the middle. The CDR3 nucleotides read TGTGCCAGCAGCCAACAGGGTAGTAAGACCTACAATGAGCAGTTCTTC. Residues: CASSQQGSKTYNEQFF. Together with reference TRBV7-3 and TRBJ2-1, the CDR3 gives the full variable domain: GAGVSQTPSNKVTEKGKYVELRCDPISGHTALYWYRQSLGQGPEFLIYFQGTGAADDSGLPNDRFFAVRPEGSVSTLKIQRTERGDSAVYLCASSQQGSKTYNEQFFGPGTRLTVL.

This chain joins TRBV19 and TRBJ1-3, with D maybe TRBD1 (6 bases). This CDR3 contains 13 residues. Germline V gives CDR1 LNHDA, CDR2 SQIVND (reference sequence). Trimming pared 7 bases from V and 9 bases from J, leaving 16 bases between. CDR3 sequence reads: CASTAGTISTIYF. In DNA form, the CDR3 reads TGTGCCAGTACCGCGGGGACAATCAGCACCATATATTTT. The variable domain in full, with the rest retrieved from reference TRBV19 and TRBJ1-3, is DGGITQSPKYLFRKEGQNVTLSCEQNLNHDAMYWYRQDPGQGLRLIYYSQIVNDFQKGDIAEGYSVSREKKESFPLTVTSAQKNPTAFYLCASTAGTISTIYFGEGSWLTVV.

At least ten counts were recorded for this clonotype. This sequence joins TRBV20-1 and TRBJ1-4, with D maybe TRBD1 (5 bases). Per germline, CDR1 DFQATT and CDR2 SNEGSKA (reference sequence). Trimming removed 5 bases from V and 0 bases from J, with 10 bases in between. The CDR3 has 14 residues. CDR3 amino acids: CSALEGTTNEKLFF. CDR3 coding DNA: TGCAGTGCTCTAGAGGGGACAACTAATGAAAAACTGTTTTTT.

Ten or more counts support this clonotype. The rearrangement joins TRBV2 to TRBJ2-7, with D tentatively TRBD1 (5 bases). Per germline, CDR1 SNHLY and CDR2 FYNNEI. V gave up 5 bases and J gave up 3 bases, with 5 bases separating them. The CDR3 sequence is 11 residues long. The CDR3 nucleotides are TGTGCCAGCAGTACAGGCTACGAGCAGTACTTC. It specifies CASSTGYEQYF.

This clonotype was seen ten or more times. The rearrangement joins TRBV3-1 to TRBJ2-5, with 8 bases that match TRBD2. This CDR3 spans 17 amino acids. Unmatched junction bases numbered 7, after V lost 0 bases and J lost 1 base. Germline lookup yields CDR1 LGHDT and CDR2 YNNKEL (reference sequence). CDR3 protein: CASSQDRPAGVQETQYF. CDR3 in DNA: TGTGCCAGCAGCCAAGATCGCCCAGCGGGAGTCCAAGAGACCCAGTACTTC.

This clonotype was observed at least ten times. The V and J genes are TRBV5-1 and TRBJ2-2, with D uncertain. The CDR3 is made up of 14 amino acids. V was shortened by 4 bases and J by 6 bases, with 13 bases between the two germline ends. Germline V CDR1 and CDR2: SGHRS, YFSETQ. The CDR3 reads CASSPDLSAGELFF. CDR3 in DNA: TGCGCCAGCAGCCCAGACTTATCGGCCGGGGAGCTGTTTTTT.

The table lists this clonotype with many counts. This sequence joins TRBV12-5 and TRBJ1-1, with D maybe TRBD1 (6 bases). The CDR3 runs to 14 residues. The germline V gene encodes CDR1 LGHNT and CDR2 FRNRAP. V gave up 6 bases and J gave up 1 base, with 12 bases separating them. CDR3 loop: CASGPGAWNTEAFF. The CDR3, as DNA: TGTGCTAGTGGCCCGGGGGCGTGGAACACTGAAGCTTTCTTT.

This clonotype was observed at least ten times. The chain couples TRBV20-1 to TRBJ1-1, with TRBD1 as a possible D gene (5 bases). This CDR3 is 12 amino acids long. Between the trimmed V and J ends, which lost 3 bases and 9 bases, there was a span of 14 bases. Germline values: CDR1 DFQATT, CDR2 SNEGSKA (reference sequence). CDR3 coding DNA: TGCAGTGCTAGCCCCACGGGGGGGAAAGCTTTCTTT. This sequence encodes CSASPTGGKAFF.